This T cell receptor delta chain was recorded in a study of gamma-delta chains in newborns, infants, children. The overall study: Polyclonal expansion of innate γδ T cells after birth follows microbial exposure.

This clone was detected only a few times. TCRdb re-called clones from the reads using CATT. The table shows some 6,500 delta-chain clones, with over 9% occurring only once. Specimen: blood. The TCR was taken from a child who was a newborn, infant or young child, either healthy, febrile or measles-vaccinated (not recorded which).

The CDR3 is CACDTVGIPYTDKLIF. For the CDR3, the DNA is TGTGCCTGTGACACCGTGGGGATTCCGTACACCGATAAACTCATCTTT. This chain connects TRDV2 to TRDJ1; tentatively, D is TRDD3 (6 bases). Germline V gene data show CDR1 as GEAIGNYY and CDR2 as EKD. The CDR3 has 16 residues. With 0 bases removed from V and 0 bases from J, the gap between germline ends came to 13 bases.